The clone carrying this T cell receptor beta chain was counted at least ten times. This record belongs to a study of T cell repertoires in cytomegalovirus infection. Looking at the study overall: Indications of both CMV infection and matching HLA type were provided by public TCR beta signatures.

MiXCR, run by TCRdb on the reads, gives a single entry per CDR3 protein. Counted here are around 260,000 distinct CDR3 sequences, 9.1% occurring once; the ten biggest clones make up about 14%. The receptor comes from a human donor in good health (CMV status not recorded). Some clones in this sample may be carry-over from other donors' samples. What was sequenced was PBMCs.

This CDR3 reads CASSSGTGNSPLHF. The CDR3 coding sequence is TGTGCCAGCAGCTCCGGGACAGGAAATTCACCCCTCCACTTT. V and J are TRBV7-6 and TRBJ1-6; 8 nucleotides match TRBD1. The CDR3 consists of 14 residues. CDR1 SGHVS and CDR2 FNYEAQ come from the germline V gene. V shed 4 bases and J 7 bases; nucleotides not matched to a gene: 3.